A single sample is the source of the 24 T cell receptor beta chains below, sequenced in a study of T cell responses to AZD1222 COVID-19 vaccine. Assay: immunoSEQ multiplex PCR; the TCRdb copy retains only in-frame clones and omits some. Counted here are just under 150,000 clones, more than 70% occurring once; the ten biggest clones make up approximately 5%. The source material was peripheral blood, sampled 28 days after the second AZD1222 dose. The source is an adult who received the AZD1222 COVID-19 vaccine.

The V call is TRBV21-1, the J call TRBJ2-6; no DNA check was done on the table's D call, TRBD1. TRBV21-1 is assigned pseudogene status. CDR3 length: 17 residues. The CDR3 here is CASSINLRGSGANVLTF. Here the CDR3 DNA reads TGTGCCAGCAGCATTAACCTTAGGGGCTCTGGGGCCAACGTCCTGACTTTC.

The rearrangement links TRBV5-4 to TRBJ2-5; TRBD1 agrees at 7 bases. V lost 2 bases, J lost 2 bases, and 6 bases stayed unmatched. The germline gives CDR1 SGHNT, CDR2 YYREEE (reference sequence). The length of the CDR3 is 15 residues. CDR3 amino acids: CASSLGGQIQETQYF. The CDR3, as DNA: TGTGCCAGCAGCTTAGGGGGCCAGATTCAAGAGACCCAGTACTTC.

The rearrangement joins TRBV5-1 to TRBJ2-2; possible D gene TRBD2, 6 bases. Germline CDR1 reads SGHRS; CDR2 reads YFSETQ. Trimming removed 5 bases at V and 2 bases at J, with 10 bases between. The length of the CDR3 is 14 residues. The CDR3 DNA is TGCGCCAGCAGGCGGGACCCCAACACCGGGGAGCTGTTTTTT. Translated: CASRRDPNTGELFF.

The table lists this clone with a few counts. V is TRBV2 and J is TRBJ2-2, with D hard to call. Germline CDR1 reads SNHLY; CDR2 reads FYNNEI. V was trimmed by 5 bases and J by 4 bases, leaving 17 bases between them. The CDR3 has 16 amino acids. As DNA, the CDR3 is TGTGCCAGCAGTTTCCCAGTTGGGTTTGGCACCGGGGAGCTGTTTTTT. Its translation: CASSFPVGFGTGELFF.

This clone was seen only once. V and J are TRBV4-1 and TRBJ2-7, with TRBD2 matching over 7 bases. Germline-derived CDR1 and CDR2 are MGHRA and YSYEKL. The CDR3 has 15 residues. Trimming took 3 bases from V and 3 from J; bases not matched to a gene: 8. The CDR3 here is CASSQIGGGSYEQYF. The CDR3 DNA reads TGCGCCAGCAGCCAGATTGGGGGGGGTAGCTACGAGCAGTACTTC.

This sequence joins TRBV30 and TRBJ1-5; TRBD1 is a possible D gene (5 bases). The V end was cut by 4 bases, the J end by 5 bases, with 12 bases between. The V gene's germline CDR1 is GTSNPN and CDR2 SVGIG (reference sequence). The CDR3 extends over 13 amino acids. As DNA, the CDR3 is TGTGCCTGGACCAGGGACCTTGATCAGCCCCAGCATTTT. It encodes CAWTRDLDQPQHF. The full variable domain, with the rest looked up from reference TRBV30 and TRBJ1-5, is SQTIHQWPATLVQPVGSPLSLECTVEGTSNPNLYWYRQAAGRGLQLLFYSVGIGQISSEVPQNLSASRPQDRQFILSSKKLLLSDSGFYLCAWTRDLDQPQHFGDGTRLSIL.

A few counts support this clone. Its ends do not fully match the called genes, so a read error is possible. The chain recombines TRBV9 with TRBJ1-2; D is uncertain. CDR1 and CDR2 (germline): SGDLS, YYNGEE. The CDR3 loop spans 10 amino acids. In DNA, the CDR3 is TGTGCCAGCAGCGTAGATATTAGGGTCTTC. Translating it yields CASSVDIRVF.

This sequence joins TRBV7-2 and TRBJ2-7; D not resolved. The CDR3 length is 13 residues. Germline V gene lookup returns CDR1 SGHTA and CDR2 FQGNSA. The V end lost 3 bases, the J end lost 3 bases, and 9 bases lay between the germline ends. The CDR3 protein is CASSFASSYEQYF. CDR3 bases: TGTGCCAGCAGCTTTGCCTCCAGCTACGAGCAGTACTTC.

CDR3 loop: CASSELRNTEAFF. CDR3 bases: TGTGCCAGCAGTGAACTGAGGAACACTGAAGCTTTCTTT. The V and J genes are TRBV6-1 and TRBJ1-1, with D unclear. The CDR3 extends over 13 amino acids. The V end was cut by 2 bases, the J end by 1 base, with 5 bases between. Germline CDR1 reads MNHNS; CDR2 reads SASEGT.

The chain joins TRBV6-5 to TRBJ1-5, with unresolved D. CDR1 is MNHEY, CDR2 SVGAGI, per germline. The CDR3 length is 16 residues. Deletions cut 0 bases from V and 1 base from J, with 10 bases between. This CDR3 is CASSYSAGFSNQPQHF. The CDR3 DNA follows: TGTGCCAGCAGTTACTCAGCGGGGTTCAGCAATCAGCCCCAGCATTTT.

The chain employs TRBV5-4 and TRBJ2-7, with D possibly being TRBD1 (6 bases). The V end was cut by 0 bases, the J end by 3 bases, with 7 bases between. The V gene's germline CDR1 is SGHNT and CDR2 YYREEE (reference sequence). The CDR3 totals 13 residues. In DNA form, the CDR3 reads TGTGCCAGCAGCTTGGAGGGGGACTACGAGCAGTACTTC. This encodes CASSLEGDYEQYF. Complete variable domain (other parts from reference TRBV5-4 and TRBJ2-7): ETGVTQSPTHLIKTRGQQVTLRCSSQSGHNTVSWYQQALGQGPQFIFQYYREEENGRGNFPPRFSGLQFPNYSSELNVNALELDDSALYLCASSLEGDYEQYFGPGTRLTVT.

The rearrangement uses TRBV6-5 and TRBJ2-3; D gene uncertain. The V gene lost 4 bases and the J gene lost 3 bases, with 14 bases spanning the gap. Germline CDR1 is MNHEY and CDR2 is SVGAGI. The CDR3 is 15 residues long. CDR3 in DNA: TGTGCCAGCAGTTTCGGAGTTAGAGAGACAGATACGCAGTATTTT. Translating gives CASSFGVRETDTQYF.

The chain is built from TRBV5-6 and TRBJ1-2, with D unclear. Trimming removed 3 bases from V and 4 bases from J, with 13 bases in between. The CDR3 has 14 residues. Per germline, CDR1 SGHDT and CDR2 YYEEEE. The CDR3 DNA reads TGTGCCAGCAGCTATACCGACGGGTCCTATGGCTACACCTTC. It codes for CASSYTDGSYGYTF.

This chain uses TRBV18 with TRBJ1-1; D perhaps matches TRBD1 (5 bases). Germline-derived CDR1 and CDR2 are KGHSH and LQKENI. The CDR3 runs to 17 residues. Trimming stripped 0 bases from V and 5 bases from J, with 19 bases between. CDR3 sequence (DNA): TGTGCCAGCTCACCACCTAATTCCCGGGGACGTATGACTGAAGCTTTCTTT. This sequence encodes CASSPPNSRGRMTEAFF.

As to this clone: This sample includes further DNA sequences coding for the same CDR3. The chain carries TRBV3-1 (or the pseudogene TRBV3-2) and TRBJ2-5; D is undetermined. Between the trimmed V and J ends, which lost 0 bases and 4 bases, there was a span of 3 bases. The CDR3 covers 12 residues. CDR1 and CDR2 from the germline V gene are LGHDT and YNNKEL (reference sequence). Here the CDR3 DNA reads TGTGCCAGCAGCCAAGATTCAGAGACCCAGTACTTC. This codes for CASSQDSETQYF.

The chain is built from TRBV27 and TRBJ1-5, with 7 bases matching TRBD1. This CDR3 has 14 residues. From germline, CDR1 is MNHEY and CDR2 SMNVEV (reference sequence). J gave up 4 bases and V 3 bases, and 3 bases lay outside the gene matches. CDR3 in amino acids: CASSLDRRNQPQHF. The CDR3 DNA reads as TGTGCCAGCAGTTTGGACAGGAGGAATCAGCCCCAGCATTTT.

The V call is TRBV30, the J call TRBJ1-5; D possibly corresponds to TRBD1 (5 bases). Germline CDR1 is GTSNPN and CDR2 is SVGIG (reference sequence). V gave up 0 bases and J gave up 3 bases, with 6 bases separating them. CDR3 length: 13 residues. CDR3 in amino acids: CAWSVRVNQPQHF. CDR3 DNA: TGTGCCTGGAGTGTCAGGGTCAATCAGCCCCAGCATTTT.

V usage is TRBV27 and J usage is TRBJ1-1; D is perhaps TRBD1 (5 bases). This CDR3 has 14 residues. Between the trimmed V and J ends, which lost 8 bases and 3 bases, there was a span of 16 bases. Germline loops: CDR1 MNHEY, CDR2 SMNVEV (reference sequence). Here the CDR3 reads CASFPGGGYTEAFF. The CDR3 region has the DNA TGTGCCAGCTTTCCCGGGGGTGGTTACACTGAAGCTTTCTTT.

This clone has only one observation. CDR3 bases: TGTGCCTGGAGTGCACAGGGGGTAAGCAATCAGCCCCAGCATTTT. It translates to CAWSAQGVSNQPQHF. This chain links TRBV30 with TRBJ1-5; 8 nucleotides line up with TRBD1. The germline V gene encodes CDR1 GTSNPN and CDR2 SVGIG (reference sequence). The CDR3 has 15 residues. V lost 1 base to trimming and J lost 1 base; unmatched junction nucleotides: 3.

The chain combines TRBV12-3 or TRBV12-4 with TRBJ2-7; D is perhaps TRBD2 (5 bases). This CDR3 region has 13 residues. Trimming left V 3 bases short and J 6 bases short, with 12 bases between. CDR3 amino acids: CASSLSGSREQYF. CDR3 nucleotide sequence: TGTGCCAGCAGTTTGTCGGGATCGCGCGAGCAGTACTTC.

This CDR3 is CASSIGPGAAEQFF. For the CDR3, the DNA is TGTGCCAGTAGTATAGGGCCCGGAGCGGCTGAGCAGTTCTTC. V usage is TRBV19 and J usage is TRBJ2-1, with D possibly matching TRBD2 (5 bases). V dropped 1 base and J dropped 9 bases, with 13 bases sitting between them. Germline CDR1 and CDR2: LNHDA and SQIVND (reference sequence). The CDR3 extends over 14 amino acids.

The rearrangement uses TRBV28 and TRBJ2-2, with D unclear. Germline V lookup: CDR1 MDHEN, CDR2 SYDVKM. Trimming shortened V by 4 bases and J by 8 bases, and 5 bases separated the two germline ends. The CDR3 length is 11 residues. The CDR3 loop is CASSSQGELFF. The CDR3 DNA reads as TGTGCCAGCAGTTCTCAAGGGGAGCTGTTTTTT.

The chain employs TRBV7-2 and TRBJ2-2; TRBD2 is a possible D gene (5 bases). The V gene lost 8 bases and the J gene lost 6 bases, with 25 bases spanning the gap. CDR3 length: 17 amino acids. The germline V gene has CDR1 SGHTA and CDR2 FQGNSA. The CDR3 DNA reads TGTGCCAGCCCTATTCACCCGGGATTACCAACCTCCGGGGAGCTGTTTTTT. Protein sequence: CASPIHPGLPTSGELFF. The full variable domain, with the rest looked up from reference TRBV7-2 and TRBJ2-2, is GAGVSQSPSNKVTEKGKDVELRCDPISGHTALYWYRQSLGQGLEFLIYFQGNSAPDKSGLPSDRFSAERTGGSVSTLTIQRTQQEDSAVYLCASPIHPGLPTSGELFFGEGSRLTVL.

A single count supports this clone. The gene calls are TRBV6-1 and TRBJ1-4; a weak D match, TRBD1 (5 bases). CDR1 is MNHNS, CDR2 SASEGT, per germline. The CDR3 length is 15 residues. With 3 bases removed from V and 5 bases from J, the gap between germline ends came to 13 bases. The CDR3 here is CASSDAGYMNEKLFF. CDR3 nucleotides: TGTGCCAGCAGTGACGCAGGGTACATGAATGAAAAACTGTTTTTT.